The entry below describes one TCR beta chain. The clone's antigen remains unknown. No base qualities exist here, and no much larger clone lies one base off it. V is trimmed back by 5 bases and J by 7 bases, and the junction contains 7 bases that no gene match accounts for. The CDR3, from cysteine to phenylalanine, totals 15 residues. Of the read, only the CDR3 DNA is kept; its 45 bases are in frame from base 1. As encoded in the germline V gene (reference sequence), CDR1 is SEHNR while CDR2 is FQNEAQ. This specimen comes from a study of OX40 agonist ivuxolimab in advanced cancers. Describing the broader study: The costimulatory receptor OX40 (CD134) was targeted by ivuxolimab, a fully human IgG2 agonistic monoclonal antibody. Intravenous ivuxolimab was administered to patients every 2 weeks at six dose levels: 0.01, 0.1, 0.3, 1.5, 3 and 10 mg/kg. Of the roughly 52 dose-escalation patients, hepatocellular carcinoma was present in about 19, melanoma in approximately 15, renal cell carcinoma in 9 and head and neck cancer in 9. The dose-escalation cohort was roughly 83% male with a mean age of approximately 60 years, ranging from roughly 20 to 80. Patients were allowed to have had prior anti-PD-1, anti-PD-L1 or anti-CTLA-4 therapy, and 40% of the dose-escalation patients had been treated with checkpoint inhibitors. Three dose-escalation patients achieved partial responses, one with hepatocellular carcinoma and two with cutaneous melanoma. Peripheral TCRbeta sequencing was intended to test whether TCR sequence diversity was altered and clonal T-cell expansion was caused by ivuxolimab. The paper covers the monotherapy dose-escalation part of the phase I ivuxolimab trial, which included N of about 50 patients.

The trial excluded patients who had a history of autoimmune disease or who were on systemic immunosuppression. Peripheral blood for TCR sequencing was collected from all dose cohorts at baseline, on cycle 4 day 1, and on cycle 7 day 1. The samples were taken from a phase I, first-in-human, multicenter, open-label dose-escalation trial of ivuxolimab. The trial enrolled adults with locally advanced or metastatic head and neck squamous cell, hepatocellular, melanoma or renal cell carcinoma. Before TCR sequencing, CD4+ and CD8+ T cells were separately sorted from peripheral blood. Findings and caveats that apply to the study as a whole: In partial responders in the 0.1-3.0 mg/kg groups, normalized peripheral clonal expansion was found to be among the lowest, especially among CD8+ T cells. After ivuxolimab, expanded clones were on average more numerous among CD8+ T cells than among CD4+ T cells. At doses of 0.1 to 3.0 mg/kg, clonal expansion of both CD4+ and CD8+ blood T cells was observed from baseline to week 6. Low levels of normalized T-cell clonal expansion were also seen in some patients who did not respond. Antigen specificity was not determined for the clonally expanded peripheral T cells.

Genomic DNA was isolated from the sorted cells so that the TCRbeta CDR3 region could be sequenced. The immunoSEQ Assay was used to sequence the TCRbeta CDR3 regions. Drawn from immuneACCESS, this table holds only the in-frame rearrangements with V and J called that TCRdb kept. Clones are partly lost; checked studies trace under half to an unresolved V gene and leave the rest unexplained. The sample yields 25,000 to 40,000 clones; more than 75% were counted once. Together, the top ten hold about 34% of the sample. The clonotype originates from an adult with an advanced solid tumor such as melanoma, head and neck, liver or kidney cancer. The chain is assembled from TRBV7-9 and TRBJ2-5; 13 central bases correspond to TRBD2. Material: CD4+ or CD8+ T cells sorted from blood, obtained in a trial of the OX40 agonist ivuxolimab. The CDR3 sequence is CASSKLAGGEPTQYF. The base sequence is TGTGCCAGCAGCAAACTAGCGGGAGGGGAGCCGACCCAGTACTTC.